This paragraph covers one T cell receptor beta chain sequence. No antigen is known for it. The sample belongs to a study of Tregs in tolerant kidney transplant recipients. Study information: The nonmyeloablative bone marrow transplants came from related graft donors, with transient mixed chimerism. Study-level results: Nucleotide sequences could not be compared across some patients' samples due to primer changes.

CD4+CD25+CD127- Tregs, CD4+CD25- non-Tregs, CD4 and CD8 cells were sorted. Sequencing was performed with immunoSEQ multiplex PCR; in TCRdb, only in-frame clones are kept and a portion is missing. The sample carries over 60,000 clones, under 98% recorded once. The CDR3 length is 14 residues. The J segment lost 8 bases and the V segment lost 4 bases, leaving 5 bases of the junction unmatched. CDR1 is LNHDA and CDR2 is SQIVND in the germline V gene (reference sequence). This rearrangement joins TRBV19 to TRBJ1-4; 9 bases are a match to TRBD1. This receptor was identified in a human donor who received a combined kidney and bone marrow transplant. Sequenced material: CD4+ T cells from blood, taken before the transplant. The CDR3 DNA reads as TGTGCCAGTAGTACAGGACAGGGGAACGAAAAACTGTTTTTT. This translates into CASSTGQGNEKLFF.